The source of this TCR beta chain is a study of T-cell memory formation after mild COVID-19. Whole-study results and caveats: Still unconfirmed is whether the second-wave clones peaking on day 37 recognized SARS-CoV-2. Most CD4+ clones that shrank were in CM and EM, while CD8+ ones turned up in EMRA. A second wave expanding day 15 to 37 was CD4+-biased; contracting clones were balanced. Cross-reactive memory apparently joined, as some responding clones appeared in pre-infection memory.

This clonotype was picked up a small number of times. Its target is unknown. TCRdb re-derived calls from the 5' RACE reads in MiXCR, one entry per CDR3 protein. The profile shows around 320,000 distinct CDR3 sequences, less than 20% of them singletons. The ends were cut back, 4 bases at V and 0 bases at J, with 15 bases in the middle. This CDR3 contains 16 residues. Germline loops: CDR1 SGHRS, CDR2 YFSETQ. The TCR sequence derives from a man younger than 35 who had mild COVID-19 (a few samples of this study predate the infection). Cell type and time point are not known. The sequenced sample consisted of PBMCs or a T cell subset sorted from them (not recorded which). The gene calls are TRBV5-1 and TRBJ2-3, with D tentatively TRBD1 or TRBD2 (5 bases each). This CDR3 is CASSAGTDSSTDTQYF. Written as DNA, the CDR3 is TGCGCCAGCAGCGCCGGGACGGATAGCAGCACAGATACGCAGTATTTT.